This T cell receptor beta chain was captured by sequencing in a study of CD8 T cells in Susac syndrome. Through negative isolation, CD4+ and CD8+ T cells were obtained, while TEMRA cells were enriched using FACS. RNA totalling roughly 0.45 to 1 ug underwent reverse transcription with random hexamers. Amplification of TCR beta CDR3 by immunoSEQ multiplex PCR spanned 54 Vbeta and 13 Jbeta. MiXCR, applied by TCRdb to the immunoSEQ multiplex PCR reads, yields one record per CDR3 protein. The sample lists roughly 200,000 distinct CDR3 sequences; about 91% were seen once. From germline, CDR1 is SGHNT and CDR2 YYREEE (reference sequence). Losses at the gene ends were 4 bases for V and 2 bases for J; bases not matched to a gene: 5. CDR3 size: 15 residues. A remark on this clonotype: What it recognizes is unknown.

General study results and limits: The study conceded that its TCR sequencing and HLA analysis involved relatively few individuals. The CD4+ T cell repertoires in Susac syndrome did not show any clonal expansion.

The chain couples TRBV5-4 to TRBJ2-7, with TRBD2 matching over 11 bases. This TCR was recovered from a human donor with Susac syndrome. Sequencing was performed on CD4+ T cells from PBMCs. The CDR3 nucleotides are TGTGCCAGCAGCCCGGGACTAGCGGAACCCTACGAGCAGTACTTC. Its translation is CASSPGLAEPYEQYF.